The T cell receptor beta chain described here comes from a study of cytomegalovirus exposure and HLA in healthy donors. Study at large: HLA-typed donors were the source of approximately 88 million unique TCRs held in an early data release. General study results and limits: Per a prior analysis, the majority of TCR beta V segments were productive roughly 90% or roughly 30% of the time. High sensitivity and specificity were reportedly achieved when the classifier diagnosed cytomegalovirus status.

V lost 1 base to trimming and J lost 3 bases, with 13 bases between them. This CDR3 comprises 15 residues. Per the germline V gene, CDR1 is MNHNY and CDR2 is SVGAGI (reference sequence). As regards this clone: Its target is not known.

In the PCR, 60 Vbeta and 13 Jbeta primers were used. Produced via immunoSEQ multiplex PCR; TCRdb's table is partial and in-frame only. The data hold roughly 140,000 clones, with about 80% observed a single time. The rearrangement joins TRBV6-6 to TRBJ2-7; perhaps TRBD2 as D (6 bases). The material sequenced was PBMCs. The source is a woman aged 55-70 years in good health and CMV-seropositive. The CDR3: CASSYFSGMVYEQYF. Here the CDR3 DNA reads TGTGCCAGCAGTTACTTTAGCGGTATGGTCTACGAGCAGTACTTC.